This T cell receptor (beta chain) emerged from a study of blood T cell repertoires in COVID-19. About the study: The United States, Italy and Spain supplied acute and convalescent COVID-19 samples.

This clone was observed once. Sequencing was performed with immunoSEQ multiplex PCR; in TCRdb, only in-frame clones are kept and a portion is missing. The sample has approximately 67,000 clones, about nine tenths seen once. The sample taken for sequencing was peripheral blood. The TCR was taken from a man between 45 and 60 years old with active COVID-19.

CDR3 DNA: TGTGCCAGCAGCGGCACGGGACAGTCCTACAATGAGCAGTTCTTC. This encodes CASSGTGQSYNEQFF. The gene calls are TRBV7-9 and TRBJ2-1, with 7 bases lining up with TRBD1. Germline trimming cut 5 bases from V and 1 base from J; bases unmatched to any gene: 5. This CDR3 has 15 residues. Germline V gene sequence: CDR1 SEHNR, CDR2 FQNEAQ (reference sequence).